One sample yielded the 25 T cell receptor beta chains listed below, sequenced in a study of blood T cell repertoires in COVID-19. Data came from immunoSEQ multiplex PCR; TCRdb stores just in-frame clones and leaves some out. Seen here are roughly 150,000 clones, approximately 80% observed once, and the top ten hold approximately 5.3%. Input material: PBMCs or T cells enriched from blood (not recorded which). The receptors come from a man between 65 and 85 years old who had been exposed to COVID-19.

The rearrangement joins TRBV27 to TRBJ2-7, with 7 bases matching TRBD1. The CDR3 length is 12 residues. Germline loops: CDR1 MNHEY, CDR2 SMNVEV (reference sequence). J gave up 6 bases and V 7 bases, and 6 bases lay outside the gene matches. For the CDR3, the DNA is TGTGCCAGCACCGGACAGGCGGGCGAGCAGTACTTC. It translates to CASTGQAGEQYF.

This clone was picked up one time. The CDR3 is CASSKDRGSGYTF. CDR3 in DNA: TGTGCCAGCAGCAAAGATAGGGGATCTGGCTACACCTTC. This sequence joins TRBV21-1 and TRBJ1-2; the D call of TRBD1 is as the table states it, not checked on the DNA. TRBV21-1 counts as a pseudogene. The CDR3 consists of 13 residues.

The rearrangement uses TRBV6-5 and TRBJ1-2, with D perhaps matching TRBD1 (5 bases). CDR1 and CDR2 (germline): MNHEY, SVGAGI. The CDR3 runs to 12 residues. Deletions cut 6 bases from V and 8 bases from J, with 13 bases between. CDR3 amino acids: CASSATGGGYTF. The CDR3 DNA is TGTGCCAGCAGCGCGACCGGGGGGGGCTACACCTTC.

CDR3 DNA sequence: TGTGCCAGCTCACCGCAGAGGACTAGCGGTTACACAGATACGCAGTATTTT. It yields the protein CASSPQRTSGYTDTQYF. The rearrangement joins TRBV18 to TRBJ2-3; TRBD2 matches at 10 bases. Germline V gene data show CDR1 as KGHSH and CDR2 as LQKENI. Losses at the gene ends were 3 bases for V and 2 bases for J; bases not matched to a gene: 8. This CDR3 has 17 residues.

This rearrangement joins TRBV6-5 to TRBJ1-1; 8 bases are shared with TRBD1. Germline trimming cut 2 bases from V and 7 bases from J; bases unmatched to any gene: 9. CDR3 length: 15 amino acids. Germline V gives CDR1 MNHEY, CDR2 SVGAGI. The CDR3 here is CASSYQGAGRLEAFF. The CDR3 DNA is TGTGCCAGCAGTTACCAGGGGGCCGGCCGTCTTGAAGCTTTCTTT.

This clone was observed a single time. The J gene is TRBJ2-1, the V gene TRBV11-1; 9 positions agree with TRBD2. CDR3 length equals 13 residues. From germline, CDR1 is SGHAT and CDR2 FQDESV (reference sequence). V lost 8 bases to trimming and J lost 8 bases; unmatched junction nucleotides: 7. The CDR3: CASASGVVDEQFF. The CDR3 coding sequence is TGTGCCAGCGCTAGCGGGGTGGTCGATGAGCAGTTCTTC.

The chain joins TRBV4-3 to TRBJ2-5, with 12 bases that match TRBD2. CDR1 and CDR2 from the germline V gene are LGHNA and YSLEER. J gave up 4 bases and V 1 base, and 10 bases lay outside the gene matches. The length of the CDR3 is 18 residues. The CDR3 is CASSQGHASGGAVETQYF. The CDR3 DNA reads TGCGCCAGCAGCCAAGGACACGCTAGCGGGGGGGCGGTAGAGACCCAGTACTTC.

This chain joins TRBV5-1 and TRBJ2-3, with 10 bases matching TRBD2. V lost 4 bases, J lost 6 bases, and 14 bases stayed unmatched. The CDR3 totals 17 residues. Looked up from germline, CDR1 is SGHRS and CDR2 is YFSETQ. CDR3 amino acids: CASSPRTSGSPGDTQYF. CDR3 nucleotide sequence: TGCGCCAGCAGCCCACGGACTAGCGGCTCTCCTGGGGATACGCAGTATTTT.

This chain links TRBV2 with TRBJ2-3; TRBD1 aligns across 8 bases. The CDR3 spans 19 residues. CDR1 is SNHLY and CDR2 is FYNNEI in the germline V gene. The V and J ends lost 10 bases and 0 bases, in that order; junction bases with no gene match: 21. The CDR3 reads CAIPRRRGRGYGSTDTQYF. The CDR3, as DNA: TGTGCCATCCCCCGGCGCAGGGGGCGGGGTTATGGTAGCACAGATACGCAGTATTTT. The whole variable domain, filled in from reference TRBV2 and TRBJ2-3, reads EPEVTQTPSHQVTQMGQEVILRCVPISNHLYFYWYRQILGQKVEFLVSFYNNEISEKSEIFDDQFSVERPDGSNFTLKIRSTKLEDSAMYFCAIPRRRGRGYGSTDTQYFGPGTRLTVL.

The chain joins TRBV15 to TRBJ2-5, with 9 nucleotides matching TRBD1. The length of the CDR3 is 17 residues. The V gene's germline CDR1 is LNHNV and CDR2 YYDKDF (reference sequence). Unmatched junction bases numbered 17, after V lost 9 bases and J lost 3 bases. The CDR3 coding sequence is TGTGCCACGGGGAAGTCAAACAGGGGGCCTCTAGAAGAGACCCAGTACTTC. This sequence encodes CATGKSNRGPLEETQYF.

This chain links TRBV5-1 with TRBJ1-4; 9 positions agree with TRBD1. The trim removed 0 bases at V and 5 bases at J, leaving 2 bases unmatched. Germline V gene lookup returns CDR1 SGHRS and CDR2 YFSETQ. The CDR3 is 15 residues long. In nucleotides, the CDR3 is TGCGCCAGCAGCTTGGGGGACAGGGACAATGAAAAACTGTTTTTT. Amino acid sequence: CASSLGDRDNEKLFF.

The rearrangement uses TRBV21-1 and TRBJ2-5; the D segment call TRBD2 is taken from the table without a DNA check. TRBV21-1 is a documented pseudogene. The CDR3 is 14 residues long. The CDR3 sequence is CASSEFFTGETQYF. The CDR3 DNA reads as TGTGCCAGCAGCGAATTTTTCACCGGGGAGACCCAGTACTTC.

The chain employs TRBV14 and TRBJ1-1; 7 positions match TRBD1. With V trimmed by 4 bases and J by 0 bases, 2 bases remained unmatched. The CDR3 runs 14 residues. CDR1 and CDR2 from the germline V gene are SGHDN and FVKESK. The CDR3 region has the DNA TGTGCCAGCAGCCGGGGACAGCTGAACACTGAAGCTTTCTTT. Its protein product is CASSRGQLNTEAFF.

The chain links TRBV19 to TRBJ1-2; D not resolved. CDR1 and CDR2 from the germline V gene are LNHDA and SQIVND (reference sequence). Trimming shortened V by 6 bases and J by 6 bases, and 17 bases separated the two germline ends. This CDR3 spans 14 amino acids. CDR3 protein: CASSRPFFGDGYTF. Here the CDR3 DNA reads TGTGCCAGTAGCCGCCCTTTCTTCGGAGATGGCTACACCTTC.

The chain combines TRBV27 with TRBJ2-2, with 12 bases lining up with TRBD1. The CDR3 runs 17 residues. Germline CDR1 and CDR2: MNHEY and SMNVEV (reference sequence). Trimming removed 4 bases from V and 0 bases from J; junction bases left unmatched: 3. CDR3 sequence reads: CASSYGTGGANTGELFF. CDR3 coding DNA: TGTGCCAGCAGTTACGGGACAGGGGGCGCGAACACCGGGGAGCTGTTTTTT.

The chain joins TRBV18 to TRBJ2-3; unclear D gene. Germline loops: CDR1 KGHSH, CDR2 LQKENI. This CDR3 has 14 residues. V dropped 6 bases and J dropped 2 bases, with 12 bases sitting between them. The CDR3 reads CASSPGPATDTQYF. In nucleotides, the CDR3 is TGTGCCAGCTCGCCGGGTCCTGCCACAGATACGCAGTATTTT.

This clone was recorded once. This chain connects TRBV2 to TRBJ2-7, with TRBD1 identical over 9 bases. The CDR3 covers 14 residues. The V gene's germline CDR1 is SNHLY and CDR2 FYNNEI. V lost 5 bases to trimming and J lost 5 bases; unmatched junction nucleotides: 7. CDR3 sequence reads: CASSLDRGGHEQYF. The CDR3 DNA sequence: TGTGCCAGCAGTCTAGACAGGGGGGGCCACGAGCAGTACTTC.

V is TRBV7-2 and J is TRBJ2-7, with 8 bases aligning to TRBD1. CDR1 and CDR2 (germline): SGHTA, FQGNSA. The V segment lost 4 bases and the J segment 3 bases; nucleotides outside the gene matches: 11. The CDR3 loop spans 16 amino acids. This CDR3 reads CASSSQGTGGFYEQYF. The CDR3 DNA reads as TGTGCCAGCAGCTCGCAAGGCACAGGGGGATTCTACGAGCAGTACTTC.

The gene calls are TRBV5-5 and TRBJ2-7; D might be TRBD1 (6 bases). The CDR3 loop spans 15 amino acids. Per germline, CDR1 SGHKS and CDR2 YYEKEE (reference sequence). Trimming took 5 bases from V and 0 from J, leaving 15 bases between them. CDR3 protein: CASSTIGQPSYEQYF. CDR3 DNA sequence: TGTGCCAGCAGTACTATCGGACAGCCCTCCTACGAGCAGTACTTC.

There are a few counts of this clone. The rearrangement uses TRBV18 and TRBJ1-4; TRBD1 matches at 7 bases. The CDR3 totals 14 residues. The junction had 5 bases not matched to a gene; V was cut back by 6 bases and J by 4 bases. Per germline, CDR1 KGHSH and CDR2 LQKENI. The CDR3 DNA reads as TGTGCCAGCTCGTCGGGACAGCTTAATGAAAAACTGTTTTTT. It codes for CASSSGQLNEKLFF.

The chain joins TRBV6-5 to TRBJ2-1, with 8 bases identical to TRBD2. The CDR3 runs 13 residues. V trimming: 7 bases; J trimming: 6 bases; junction bases outside the gene matches: 5. Germline CDR1 is MNHEY and CDR2 is SVGAGI. CDR3 sequence: CASTRSGANEQFF. The CDR3 DNA follows: TGTGCCAGCACCCGTAGCGGGGCCAATGAGCAGTTCTTC.

This chain joins TRBV19 and TRBJ1-2; possibly TRBD1 for D (5 bases). The CDR3 has 14 residues. CDR1 and CDR2 from the germline V gene are LNHDA and SQIVND (reference sequence). V was trimmed by 7 bases and J by 4 bases, leaving 16 bases between them. DNA of the CDR3: TGTGCCAGTACCGATCAGGGCGGAACCTATGGCTACACCTTC. Protein: CASTDQGGTYGYTF.

This chain joins TRBV28 and TRBJ2-7, with 10 nucleotides matching TRBD1. Unmatched junction bases numbered 6, after V lost 5 bases and J lost 2 bases. Germline lookup yields CDR1 MDHEN and CDR2 SYDVKM. CDR3 length: 15 residues. CDR3 region: CASSTGTGVTYEQYF. CDR3 DNA: TGTGCCAGCAGTACAGGGACAGGGGTAACCTACGAGCAGTACTTC.

The chain recombines TRBV4-2 with TRBJ2-3, with TRBD1 matching 7 bases. Germline assignment: CDR1 LGHNA and CDR2 YNFKEQ. The CDR3 loop spans 17 amino acids. J gave up 4 bases and V 2 bases, and 12 bases lay outside the gene matches. The CDR3 nucleotides read TGTGCCAGCAGCCAAACATCGCACAGGGGTGCGTCAGATACGCAGTATTTT. It yields the protein CASSQTSHRGASDTQYF.

The rearrangement links TRBV7-3 to TRBJ2-2; 11 positions match TRBD2. CDR1 and CDR2 (germline): SGHTA, FQGTGA. The CDR3 has 17 residues. V trimming: 2 bases; J trimming: 2 bases; junction bases outside the gene matches: 4. This chain's CDR3 is CASSLLAGGPNTGELFF. CDR3 sequence (DNA): TGTGCCAGCAGCTTACTAGCGGGGGGACCCAACACCGGGGAGCTGTTTTTT.